The 24 T cell receptor beta chains below come from one sample, sequenced in a study of T-cell memory formation after mild COVID-19. TCRdb passed the 5' RACE reads through MiXCR, listing each CDR3 protein once. Of roughly 110,000 distinct CDR3 sequences in the sample, around 14% were seen once. Specimen: PBMCs or a T cell subset sorted from them (not recorded which). These receptors came from a man aged 18 to 30 who had mild COVID-19 (a few samples of this study predate the infection). Cell type and time point are not known.

This chain joins TRBV5-1 and TRBJ1-1; possibly TRBD1 for D (5 bases). The V end was cut by 4 bases, the J end by 6 bases, with 19 bases between. This CDR3 is 15 amino acids long. Germline lookup yields CDR1 SGHRS and CDR2 YFSETQ. CDR3 in amino acids: CASSPGTGAWPEAFF. For the CDR3, the DNA is TGCGCCAGCAGCCCCGGGACCGGGGCTTGGCCTGAAGCTTTCTTT.

This clonotype was found a few times. The CDR3 spells CASSQDGGSLHF. Here the CDR3 DNA reads TGTGCCAGCAGTCAGGACGGAGGGTCCCTCCACTTT. This chain connects TRBV6-5 to TRBJ1-6; D is ambiguous. Trimming stripped 5 bases from V and 14 bases from J, with 13 bases between. The germline CDR1 and CDR2 sequences are MNHEY and SVGAGI. This CDR3 is built from 12 residues.

This clonotype was observed many times. The chain has TRBV5-6 and TRBJ2-1, with TRBD1 matching 9 bases. There are 16 residues in the CDR3. CDR1 is SGHDT and CDR2 is YYEEEE in the germline V gene. The V segment lost 3 bases and the J segment 4 bases; nucleotides outside the gene matches: 8. CDR3 coding DNA: TGTGCCAGCAGCTCAGGGGACAGGGTCTTTTACAATGAGCAGTTCTTC. Protein: CASSSGDRVFYNEQFF. The complete variable domain, with remaining parts taken from reference TRBV5-6 and TRBJ2-1, reads DAGVTQSPTHLIKTRGQQVTLRCSPKSGHDTVSWYQQALGQGPQFIFQYYEEEERQRGNFPDRFSGHQFPNYSSELNVNALLLGDSALYLCASSSGDRVFYNEQFFGPGTRLTVL.

This clonotype was picked up many times. V is TRBV29-1 and J is TRBJ2-1, with D tentatively TRBD2 (5 bases). The length of the CDR3 is 14 residues. V lost 6 bases to trimming and J lost 6 bases, with 18 bases between them. Per germline, CDR1 SQVTM and CDR2 ANQGSEA. DNA for the CDR3: TGCAGCGTGACCCCCCGGGGTCGAGGCAATGAGCAGTTCTTC. Protein sequence: CSVTPRGRGNEQFF.

This clonotype was detected only a few times. The rearrangement uses TRBV7-3 and TRBJ2-1, with 9 bases matching TRBD1. The germline CDR1 and CDR2 sequences are SGHTA and FQGTGA. V shed 5 bases, J shed 7 bases, and the junction held 3 bases outside the gene matches. There are 13 residues in the CDR3. The CDR3 reads CASSAGTGNEQFF. The CDR3 bases are TGTGCCAGCAGCGCCGGGACAGGGAATGAGCAGTTCTTC.

V gene TRBV20-1 combines with J gene TRBJ2-7; 7 nucleotides agree with TRBD1. The V segment lost 6 bases and the J segment 4 bases; nucleotides outside the gene matches: 12. Germline-derived CDR1 and CDR2 are DFQATT and SNEGSKA (reference sequence). The CDR3 is made up of 14 amino acids. CDR3 DNA sequence: TGCAGTGCCCGTGGGACAGTTCAAAGGTACGAGCAGTACTTC. Translation gives CSARGTVQRYEQYF.

This sequence joins TRBV15 and TRBJ2-7; unclear D gene. This CDR3 spans 11 amino acids. Germline CDR1 and CDR2: LNHNV and YYDKDF (reference sequence). The V end was cut by 9 bases, the J end by 9 bases, with 15 bases between. In DNA form, the CDR3 reads TGTGCCACAGAAAAAACCCAGTGGCAGTACGTC. Its translation: CATEKTQWQYV.

This chain joins TRBV29-1 and TRBJ2-7, with D maybe TRBD1 (5 bases). The germline gives CDR1 SQVTM, CDR2 ANQGSEA. The V and J ends lost 3 bases and 1 base respectively, with 16 bases between them. This CDR3 comprises 15 residues. DNA of the CDR3: TGCAGCGTTGAGTACATGGAGACAGAATCCTACGAGCAGTACTTC. Translation: CSVEYMETESYEQYF.

This clonotype was recorded a few times. This sequence joins TRBV7-2 and TRBJ1-1; possibly TRBD1 for D (6 bases). This CDR3 region has 15 residues. Germline CDR1 is SGHTA and CDR2 is FQGNSA. The V end lost 7 bases, the J end lost 3 bases, and 18 bases lay between the germline ends. CDR3 protein: CASTIFGGWDTEAFF. The CDR3 region has the DNA TGTGCCAGCACCATTTTTGGGGGCTGGGACACTGAAGCTTTCTTT.

V usage is TRBV12-5 and J usage is TRBJ1-2; D not certain. Germline lookup yields CDR1 LGHNT and CDR2 FRNRAP. The ends were cut back, 1 base at V and 6 bases at J, with 15 bases in the middle. This CDR3 comprises 15 residues. CDR3 sequence: CASGLDYTLGHGYTF. DNA for the CDR3: TGTGCTAGTGGTTTGGATTACACTCTAGGGCATGGCTACACCTTC.

This clonotype was counted ten times or more. The chain uses TRBV7-9 and TRBJ1-6; D might be TRBD1 (6 bases). Germline lookup yields CDR1 SEHNR and CDR2 FQNEAQ (reference sequence). The CDR3 spans 12 residues. The V and J ends lost 11 bases and 9 bases respectively, with 14 bases between them. The CDR3: CASGRGPSPLHF. For the CDR3, the DNA is TGTGCCTCTGGGCGGGGGCCTTCACCCCTCCACTTT.

This clonotype was observed a handful of times. The chain employs TRBV7-9 and TRBJ1-4; D is unresolved. CDR1 is SEHNR and CDR2 is FQNEAQ in the germline V gene (reference sequence). CDR3 size: 12 residues. Trimming removed 2 bases from V and 13 bases from J, with 11 bases in between. The CDR3 reads CASSLTPLRLFF. The CDR3 bases are TGTGCCAGCAGCTTAACCCCTCTACGACTGTTTTTT.

Only a few counts were recorded for this clonotype. The gene calls are TRBV4-1 and TRBJ1-1; no clear D. Trimming removed 3 bases at V and 3 bases at J, with 11 bases between. Germline-derived CDR1 and CDR2 are MGHRA and YSYEKL. This CDR3 comprises 14 residues. CDR3: CASSHSGPDTEAFF. In DNA form, the CDR3 reads TGCGCCAGCAGCCATAGCGGCCCGGACACTGAAGCTTTCTTT.

This clonotype was found many times. This chain connects TRBV7-3 to TRBJ2-3; a possible D gene is TRBD2 (5 bases). CDR3 length: 15 residues. The germline gives CDR1 SGHTA, CDR2 FQGTGA. The ends were cut back, 3 bases at V and 1 base at J, with 11 bases in the middle. The CDR3 protein is CASSFSGLGTDTQYF. In DNA, the CDR3 is TGTGCCAGCAGCTTTTCCGGACTCGGCACAGATACGCAGTATTTT.

This clonotype was found a few times. This chain links TRBV3-1 with TRBJ1-3; a possible D gene is TRBD1 (6 bases). CDR1 is LGHDT and CDR2 is YNNKEL in the germline V gene (reference sequence). Between the trimmed V and J ends, which lost 4 bases and 0 bases, there was a span of 10 bases. The CDR3 extends over 15 amino acids. The CDR3 sequence is CASSRWTVSGNTIYF. The CDR3 DNA follows: TGTGCCAGCAGCCGATGGACAGTCTCTGGAAACACCATATATTTT.

The chain combines TRBV11-1 with TRBJ1-1; D might be TRBD1 (5 bases). The CDR3 covers 14 residues. Germline V CDR1 and CDR2: SGHAT, FQDESV (reference sequence). V was pared by 6 bases and J by 4 bases, with 15 bases between. The CDR3 region has the DNA TGTGCCAGCAGGGCTCGAGGGGAGGTCACTGAAGCTTTCTTT. Its protein product is CASRARGEVTEAFF.

This clonotype showed up many times. The rearrangement joins TRBV20-1 to TRBJ1-5; 9 nucleotides agree with TRBD1. Unmatched junction bases numbered 13, after V lost 3 bases and J lost 7 bases. This CDR3 has 16 residues. The germline CDR1 and CDR2 sequences are DFQATT and SNEGSKA (reference sequence). In nucleotides, the CDR3 is TGCAGTGCTAGCCTTAGGACAGGGGCAATTCACCAGCCCCAGCATTTT. Amino acid sequence: CSASLRTGAIHQPQHF.

The rearrangement joins TRBV3-1 to TRBJ2-3; possible D gene TRBD2, 5 bases. This CDR3 contains 16 residues. The germline V gene has CDR1 LGHDT and CDR2 YNNKEL (reference sequence). Between the trimmed V and J ends, which lost 7 bases and 2 bases, there was a span of 19 bases. Here the CDR3 reads CASTAALYDPTDTQYF. CDR3 bases: TGTGCCAGCACAGCGGCTCTCTACGATCCCACAGATACGCAGTATTTT.

This clonotype was observed a handful of times. The J gene is TRBJ2-7, the V gene TRBV20-1; D not resolved. V lost 4 bases and J 6 bases, leaving 16 bases between the germline ends. The germline V gene has CDR1 DFQATT and CDR2 SNEGSKA (reference sequence). The length of the CDR3 is 13 residues. CDR3: CSAISYSDTEQYF. CDR3 nucleotides: TGCAGTGCTATCAGTTACAGCGACACCGAGCAGTACTTC.

V and J are TRBV7-9 and TRBJ2-5, with TRBD1 identical over 10 bases. The trim removed 6 bases at V and 2 bases at J, leaving 6 bases unmatched. The CDR3 spans 15 residues. CDR1 SEHNR and CDR2 FQNEAQ come from the germline V gene (reference sequence). CDR3 in DNA: TGTGCCAGCAGATCTTGGGACAGGGGACAAGAGACCCAGTACTTC. Its translation is CASRSWDRGQETQYF.

This clonotype appeared a few times. This chain connects TRBV27 to TRBJ2-7; 7 bases agree with TRBD1. This CDR3 is built from 15 residues. V lost 6 bases to trimming and J lost 5 bases; unmatched junction nucleotides: 13. Germline V gives CDR1 MNHEY, CDR2 SMNVEV (reference sequence). CDR3 amino acids: CASSDGQVPLNEQYF. CDR3 DNA: TGTGCCAGCAGCGACGGACAGGTTCCCTTAAACGAGCAGTACTTC.

Many counts were recorded for this clonotype. This chain connects TRBV4-1 to TRBJ2-3; D ambiguous. The CDR3 runs 16 residues. The germline V gene has CDR1 MGHRA and CDR2 YSYEKL. Deletions cut 4 bases from V and 0 bases from J, with 14 bases between. CDR3 bases: TGCGCCAGCAGCCGCCTCCAAGTCTCTAGCACAGATACGCAGTATTTT. Encoded protein: CASSRLQVSSTDTQYF.

The rearrangement joins TRBV12-3 or TRBV12-4 to TRBJ1-5; D is unclear. Trimming shortened V by 3 bases and J by 3 bases, and 6 bases separated the two germline ends. The CDR3 totals 13 residues. The CDR3 DNA reads as TGTGCCAGCAGTTTGGGCCACAATCAGCCCCAGCATTTT. Protein sequence: CASSLGHNQPQHF.

In its sample, this clonotype was seen a few times. The CDR3 DNA follows: TGCAGCGTTTCCAGGCCTAACTATGGCTACACCTTC. This encodes CSVSRPNYGYTF. The chain employs TRBV29-1 and TRBJ1-2, with no clear D. Trimming pared 5 bases from V and 0 bases from J, leaving 7 bases between. This CDR3 comprises 12 residues. Germline V gene sequence: CDR1 SQVTM, CDR2 ANQGSEA.